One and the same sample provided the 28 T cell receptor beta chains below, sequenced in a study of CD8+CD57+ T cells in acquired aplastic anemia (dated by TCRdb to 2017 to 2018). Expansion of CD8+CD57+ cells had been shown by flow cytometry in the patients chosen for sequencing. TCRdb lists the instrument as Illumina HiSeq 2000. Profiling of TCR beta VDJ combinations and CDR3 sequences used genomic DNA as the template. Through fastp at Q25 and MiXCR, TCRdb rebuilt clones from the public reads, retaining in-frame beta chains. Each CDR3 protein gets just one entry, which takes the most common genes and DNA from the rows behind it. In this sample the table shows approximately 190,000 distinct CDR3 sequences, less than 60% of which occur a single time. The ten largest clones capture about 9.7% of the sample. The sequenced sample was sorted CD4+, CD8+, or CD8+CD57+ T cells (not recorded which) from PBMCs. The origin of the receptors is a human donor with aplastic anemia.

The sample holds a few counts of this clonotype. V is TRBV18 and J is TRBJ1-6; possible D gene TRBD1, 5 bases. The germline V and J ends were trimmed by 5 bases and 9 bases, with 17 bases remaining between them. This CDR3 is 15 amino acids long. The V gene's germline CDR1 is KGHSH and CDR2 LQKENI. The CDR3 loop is CASSENRPRASPLHF. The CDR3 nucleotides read TGTGCCAGCTCAGAGAACAGGCCGAGGGCTTCACCCCTCCACTTT.

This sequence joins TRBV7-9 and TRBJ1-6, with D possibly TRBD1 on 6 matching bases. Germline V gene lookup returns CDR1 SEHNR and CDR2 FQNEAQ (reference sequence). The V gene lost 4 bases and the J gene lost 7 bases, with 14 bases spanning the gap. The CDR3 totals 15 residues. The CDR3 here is CASSSGEGGNSPLHF. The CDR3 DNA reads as TGTGCCAGCAGCTCTGGGGAGGGGGGAAATTCACCCCTCCACTTT.

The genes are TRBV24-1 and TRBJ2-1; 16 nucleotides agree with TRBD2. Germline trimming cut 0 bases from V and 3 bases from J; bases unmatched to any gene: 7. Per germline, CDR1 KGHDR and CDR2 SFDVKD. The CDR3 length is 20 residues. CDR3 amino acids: CATSDLRAGTSGRGYNEQFF. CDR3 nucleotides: TGTGCCACCAGTGATTTGAGGGCTGGGACTAGCGGGAGGGGCTACAATGAGCAGTTCTTC.

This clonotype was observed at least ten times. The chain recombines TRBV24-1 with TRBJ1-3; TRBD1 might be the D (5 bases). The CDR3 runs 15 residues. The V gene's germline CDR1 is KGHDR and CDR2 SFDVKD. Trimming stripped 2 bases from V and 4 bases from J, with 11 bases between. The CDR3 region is CATSDSRGSGNTIYF. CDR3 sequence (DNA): TGTGCCACCAGTGATTCTAGGGGATCCGGAAACACCATATATTTT.

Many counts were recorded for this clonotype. CDR3 bases: TGCGCCAGCAGCTTGGAGGCGGGCAGCACTGGAAACACCATATATTTT. Encoded protein: CASSLEAGSTGNTIYF. V and J are TRBV5-1 and TRBJ1-3; D unresolved. The V end lost 0 bases, the J end lost 2 bases, and 12 bases lay between the germline ends. Germline lookup yields CDR1 SGHRS and CDR2 YFSETQ. This CDR3 region has 16 residues.

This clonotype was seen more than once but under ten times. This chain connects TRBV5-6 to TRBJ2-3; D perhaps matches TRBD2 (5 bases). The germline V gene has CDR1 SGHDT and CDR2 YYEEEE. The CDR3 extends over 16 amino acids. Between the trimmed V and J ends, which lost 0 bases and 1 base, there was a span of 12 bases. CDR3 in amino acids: CASSLVGGSRTDTQYF. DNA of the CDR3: TGTGCCAGCAGCTTGGTGGGCGGGTCCCGCACAGATACGCAGTATTTT.

The CDR3 loop is CASSFAGGPNYGYTF. The CDR3 DNA is TGTGCCAGCAGCTTCGCAGGGGGTCCGAACTATGGCTACACCTTC. The rearrangement links TRBV5-4 to TRBJ1-2; 7 nucleotides match TRBD1. Germline-derived CDR1 and CDR2 are SGHNT and YYREEE (reference sequence). CDR3 length: 15 amino acids. The J segment lost 2 bases and the V segment lost 2 bases, leaving 6 bases of the junction unmatched. The variable domain in full, completed from reference TRBV5-4 and TRBJ1-2, reads ETGVTQSPTHLIKTRGQQVTLRCSSQSGHNTVSWYQQALGQGPQFIFQYYREEENGRGNFPPRFSGLQFPNYSSELNVNALELDDSALYLCASSFAGGPNYGYTFGSGTRLTVV.

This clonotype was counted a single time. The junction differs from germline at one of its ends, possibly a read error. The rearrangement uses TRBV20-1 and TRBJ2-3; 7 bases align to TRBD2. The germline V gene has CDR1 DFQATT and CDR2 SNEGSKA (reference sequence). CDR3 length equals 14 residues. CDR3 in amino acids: CSAPGGGFTDTQYF. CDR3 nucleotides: TGCAGTGCCCCGGGCGGGGGATTCACAGATACGCAATATTTT.

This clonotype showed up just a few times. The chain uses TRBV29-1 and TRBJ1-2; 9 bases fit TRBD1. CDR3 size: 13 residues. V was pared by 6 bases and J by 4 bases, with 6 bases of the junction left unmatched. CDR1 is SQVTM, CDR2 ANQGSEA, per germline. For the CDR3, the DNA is TGCAGCGTACGACAGGGGGAGGGCTATGGCTACACCTTC. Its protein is CSVRQGEGYGYTF.

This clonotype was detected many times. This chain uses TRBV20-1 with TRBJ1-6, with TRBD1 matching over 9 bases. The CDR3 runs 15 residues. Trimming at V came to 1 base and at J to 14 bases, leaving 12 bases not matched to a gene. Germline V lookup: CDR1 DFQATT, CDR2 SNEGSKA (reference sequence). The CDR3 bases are TGCAGTGCTAGAGGCGGGCGGACAGGGGAAAAGGCCCTCCACTTT. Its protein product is CSARGGRTGEKALHF.

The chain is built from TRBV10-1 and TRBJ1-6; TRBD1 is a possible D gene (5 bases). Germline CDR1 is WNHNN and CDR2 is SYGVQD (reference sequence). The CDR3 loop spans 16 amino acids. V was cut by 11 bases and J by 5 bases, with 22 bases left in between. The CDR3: CAGACSLQRHNSPLHF. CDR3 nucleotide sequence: TGCGCCGGGGCCTGTAGTCTACAGCGACATAATTCACCCCTCCACTTT.

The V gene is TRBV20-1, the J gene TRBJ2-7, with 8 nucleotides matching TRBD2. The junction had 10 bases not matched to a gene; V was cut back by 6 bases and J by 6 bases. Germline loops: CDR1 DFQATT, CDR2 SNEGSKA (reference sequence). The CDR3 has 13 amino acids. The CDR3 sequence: CSARSAGDGEQYF. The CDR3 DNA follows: TGCAGTGCCAGGTCAGCGGGAGACGGCGAGCAGTACTTC.

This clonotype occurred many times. The chain's CDR3 is CASSFYQGSSTDTQYF. The CDR3 DNA sequence: TGCGCCAGCAGCTTTTACCAGGGCTCTAGCACAGATACGCAGTATTTT. This chain joins TRBV5-1 and TRBJ2-3, with D possibly matching TRBD1 (5 bases). The CDR3 runs to 16 residues. Germline-derived CDR1 and CDR2 are SGHRS and YFSETQ. V was cut by 2 bases and J by 0 bases, with 13 bases left in between. The whole variable domain, filled in from reference TRBV5-1 and TRBJ2-3, reads KAGVTQTPRYLIKTRGQQVTLSCSPISGHRSVSWYQQTPGQGLQFLFEYFSETQRNKGNFPGRFSGRQFSNSRSEMNVSTLELGDSALYLCASSFYQGSSTDTQYFGPGTRLTVL.

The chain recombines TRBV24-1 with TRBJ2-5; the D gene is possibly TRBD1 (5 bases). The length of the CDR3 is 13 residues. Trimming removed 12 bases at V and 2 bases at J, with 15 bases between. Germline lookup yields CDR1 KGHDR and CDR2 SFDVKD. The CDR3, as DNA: TGTGCCGCCTCCAGGGAAGGGCAAGAGACCCAGTACTTC. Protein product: CAASREGQETQYF.

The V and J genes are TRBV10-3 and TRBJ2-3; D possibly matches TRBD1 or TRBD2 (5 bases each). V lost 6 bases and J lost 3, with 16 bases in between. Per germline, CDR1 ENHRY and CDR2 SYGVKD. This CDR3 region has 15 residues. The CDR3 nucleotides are TGTGCCATCAGCGCGTCCGGGACCTATACAGATACGCAGTATTTT. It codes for CAISASGTYTDTQYF.

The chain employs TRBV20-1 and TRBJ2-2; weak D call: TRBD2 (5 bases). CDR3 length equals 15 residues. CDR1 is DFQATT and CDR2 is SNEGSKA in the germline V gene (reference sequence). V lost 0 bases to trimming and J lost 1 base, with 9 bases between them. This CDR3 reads CSARDMDWNTGELFF. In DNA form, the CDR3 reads TGCAGTGCTAGAGATATGGACTGGAACACCGGGGAGCTGTTTTTT.

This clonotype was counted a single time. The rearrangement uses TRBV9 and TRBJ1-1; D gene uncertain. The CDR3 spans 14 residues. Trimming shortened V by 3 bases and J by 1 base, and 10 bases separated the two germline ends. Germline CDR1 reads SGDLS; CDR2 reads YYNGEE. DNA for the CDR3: TGTGCCAGCAGCGCACATACAGCGAACACTGAAGCTTTCTTT. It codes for CASSAHTANTEAFF. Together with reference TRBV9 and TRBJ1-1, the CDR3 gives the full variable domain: DSGVTQTPKHLITATGQRVTLRCSPRSGDLSVYWYQQSLDQGLQFLIQYYNGEERAKGNILERFSAQQFPDLHSELNLSSLELGDSALYFCASSAHTANTEAFFGQGTRLTVV.

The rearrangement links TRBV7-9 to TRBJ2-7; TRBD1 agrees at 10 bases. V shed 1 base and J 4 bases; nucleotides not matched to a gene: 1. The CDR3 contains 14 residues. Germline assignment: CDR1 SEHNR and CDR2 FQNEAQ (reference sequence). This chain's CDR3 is CASSLVGQGYEQYF. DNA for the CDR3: TGTGCCAGCAGCTTAGTGGGACAGGGGTACGAGCAGTACTTC.

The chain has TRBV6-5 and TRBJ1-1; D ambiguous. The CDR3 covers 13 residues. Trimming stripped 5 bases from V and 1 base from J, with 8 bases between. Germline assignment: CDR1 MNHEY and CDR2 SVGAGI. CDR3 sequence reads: CASSVTSNTEAFF. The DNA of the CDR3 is TGTGCCAGCAGTGTGACATCGAACACTGAAGCTTTCTTT.

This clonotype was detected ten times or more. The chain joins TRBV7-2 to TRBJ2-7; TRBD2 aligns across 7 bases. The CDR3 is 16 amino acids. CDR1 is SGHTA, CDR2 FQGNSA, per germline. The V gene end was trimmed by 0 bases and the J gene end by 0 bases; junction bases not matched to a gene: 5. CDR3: CASSLALAVLSYEQYF. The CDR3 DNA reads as TGTGCCAGCAGCTTAGCCCTAGCGGTTCTCTCCTACGAGCAGTACTTC.

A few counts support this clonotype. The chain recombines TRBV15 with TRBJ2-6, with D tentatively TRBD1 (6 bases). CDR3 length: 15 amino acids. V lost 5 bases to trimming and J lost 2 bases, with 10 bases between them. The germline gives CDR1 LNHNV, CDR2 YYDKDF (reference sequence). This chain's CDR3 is CATSGRQAGANVLTF. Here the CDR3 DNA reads TGTGCCACCAGCGGGCGACAGGCTGGGGCCAACGTCCTGACTTTC.

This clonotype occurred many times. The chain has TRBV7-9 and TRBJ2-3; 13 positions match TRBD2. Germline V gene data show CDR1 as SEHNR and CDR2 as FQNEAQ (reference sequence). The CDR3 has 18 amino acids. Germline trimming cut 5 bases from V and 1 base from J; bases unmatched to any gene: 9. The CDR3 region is CASSSRTSGSWGTDTQYF. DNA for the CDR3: TGTGCCAGCAGCAGCCGGACTAGCGGGAGCTGGGGCACAGATACGCAGTATTTT.

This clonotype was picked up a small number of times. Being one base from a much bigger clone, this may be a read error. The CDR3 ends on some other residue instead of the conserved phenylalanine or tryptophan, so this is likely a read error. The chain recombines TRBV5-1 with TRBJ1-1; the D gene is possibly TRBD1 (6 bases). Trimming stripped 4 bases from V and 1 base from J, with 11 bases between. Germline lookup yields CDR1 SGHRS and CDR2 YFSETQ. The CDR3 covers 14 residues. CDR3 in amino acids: CASSEDRPNTEAFL. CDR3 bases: TGCGCCAGCAGCGAGGACAGACCGAACACTGAAGCTTTCCTT.

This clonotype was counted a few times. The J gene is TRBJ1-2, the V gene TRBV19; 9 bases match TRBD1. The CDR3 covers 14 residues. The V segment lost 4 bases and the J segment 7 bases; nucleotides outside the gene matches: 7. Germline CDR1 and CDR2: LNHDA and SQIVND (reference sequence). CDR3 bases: TGTGCCAGTAGTAGCGAACAGGGGGCGCGTGGCTACACCTTC. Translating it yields CASSSEQGARGYTF.

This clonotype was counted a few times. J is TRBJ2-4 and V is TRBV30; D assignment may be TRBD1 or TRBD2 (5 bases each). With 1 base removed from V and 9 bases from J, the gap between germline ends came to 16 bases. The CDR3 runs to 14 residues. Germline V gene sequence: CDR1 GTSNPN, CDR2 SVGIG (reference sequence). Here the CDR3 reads CAWSAGGTGTIQYF. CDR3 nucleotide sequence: TGTGCCTGGAGTGCTGGTGGGACCGGGACCATTCAGTACTTC.

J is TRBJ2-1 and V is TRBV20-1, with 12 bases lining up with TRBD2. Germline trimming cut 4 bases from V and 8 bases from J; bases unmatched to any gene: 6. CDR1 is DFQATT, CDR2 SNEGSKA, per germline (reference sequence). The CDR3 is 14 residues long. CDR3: CSATPSGGAHEQFF. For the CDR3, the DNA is TGCAGTGCTACCCCTAGCGGGGGGGCGCATGAGCAGTTCTTC.

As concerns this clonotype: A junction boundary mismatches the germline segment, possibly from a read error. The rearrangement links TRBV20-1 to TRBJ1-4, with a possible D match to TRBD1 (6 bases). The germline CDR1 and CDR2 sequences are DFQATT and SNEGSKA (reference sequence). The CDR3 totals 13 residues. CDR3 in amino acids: CSATGGLNEELFF. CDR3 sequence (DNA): TGCAGTGCTACCGGGGGCCTAAATGAAGAACTGTTTTTT.

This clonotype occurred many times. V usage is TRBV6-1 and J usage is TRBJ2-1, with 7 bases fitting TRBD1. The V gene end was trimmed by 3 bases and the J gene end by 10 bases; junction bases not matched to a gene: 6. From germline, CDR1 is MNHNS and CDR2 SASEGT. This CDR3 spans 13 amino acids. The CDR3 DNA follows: TGTGCCAGCAGTGATACAGGGGTGCGGGAGCAGTTCTTC. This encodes CASSDTGVREQFF.